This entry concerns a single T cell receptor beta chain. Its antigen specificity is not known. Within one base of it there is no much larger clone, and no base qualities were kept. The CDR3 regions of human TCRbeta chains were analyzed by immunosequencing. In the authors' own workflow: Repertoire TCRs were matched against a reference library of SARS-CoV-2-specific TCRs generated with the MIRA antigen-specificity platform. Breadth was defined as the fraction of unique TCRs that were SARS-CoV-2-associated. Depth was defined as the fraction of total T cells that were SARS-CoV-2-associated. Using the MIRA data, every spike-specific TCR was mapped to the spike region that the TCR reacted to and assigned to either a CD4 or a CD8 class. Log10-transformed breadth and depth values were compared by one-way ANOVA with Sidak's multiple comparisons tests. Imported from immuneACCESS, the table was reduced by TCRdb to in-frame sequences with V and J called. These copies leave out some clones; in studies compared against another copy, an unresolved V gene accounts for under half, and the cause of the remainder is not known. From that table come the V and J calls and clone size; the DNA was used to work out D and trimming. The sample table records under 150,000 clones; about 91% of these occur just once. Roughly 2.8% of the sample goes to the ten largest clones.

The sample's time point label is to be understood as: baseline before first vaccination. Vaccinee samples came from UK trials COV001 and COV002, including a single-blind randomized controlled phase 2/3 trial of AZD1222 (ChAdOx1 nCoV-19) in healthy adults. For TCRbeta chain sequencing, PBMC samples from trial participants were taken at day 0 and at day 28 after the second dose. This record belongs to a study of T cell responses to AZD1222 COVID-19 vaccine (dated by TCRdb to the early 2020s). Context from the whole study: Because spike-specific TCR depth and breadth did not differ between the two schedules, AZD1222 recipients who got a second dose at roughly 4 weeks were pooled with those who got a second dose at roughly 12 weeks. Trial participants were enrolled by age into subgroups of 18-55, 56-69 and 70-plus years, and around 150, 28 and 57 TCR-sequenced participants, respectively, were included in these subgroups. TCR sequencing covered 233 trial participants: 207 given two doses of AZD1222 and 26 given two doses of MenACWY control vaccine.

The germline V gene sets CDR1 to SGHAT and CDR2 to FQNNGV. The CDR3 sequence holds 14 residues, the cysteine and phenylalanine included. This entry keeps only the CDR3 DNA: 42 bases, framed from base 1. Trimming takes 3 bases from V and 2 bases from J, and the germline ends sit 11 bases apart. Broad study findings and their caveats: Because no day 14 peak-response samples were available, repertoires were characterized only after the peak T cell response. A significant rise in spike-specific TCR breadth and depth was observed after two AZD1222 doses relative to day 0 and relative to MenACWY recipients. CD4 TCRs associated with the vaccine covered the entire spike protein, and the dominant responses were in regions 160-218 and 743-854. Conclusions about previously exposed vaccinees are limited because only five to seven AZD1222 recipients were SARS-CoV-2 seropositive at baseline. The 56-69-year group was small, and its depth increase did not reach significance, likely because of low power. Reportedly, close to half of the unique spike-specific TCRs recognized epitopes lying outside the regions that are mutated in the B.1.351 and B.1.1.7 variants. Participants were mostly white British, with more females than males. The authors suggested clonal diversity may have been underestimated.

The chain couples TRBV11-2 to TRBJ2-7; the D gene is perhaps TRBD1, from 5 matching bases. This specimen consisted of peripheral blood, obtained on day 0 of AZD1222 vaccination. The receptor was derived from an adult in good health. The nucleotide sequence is TGTGCCAGCAGCTTGGAATGGGGCCCCTACGAGCAGTACTTC. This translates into CASSLEWGPYEQYF.